The T cell receptor (beta chain) described here comes from a study of T cells in Graves' hyperthyroidism and ophthalmopathy. The CDR3 has 12 amino acids. The germline CDR1 and CDR2 sequences are SGHTA and FQGNSA. The ends were cut back, 6 bases at V and 0 bases at J, with 5 bases in the middle. Amplification of TCR beta CDR3 regions used RNA as the template. The HTBI primer set drove a first-round RT-PCR of the TCR CDR3. TCRdb re-called the multiplex PCR reads with MiXCR, one entry per CDR3 protein. The sample lists around 440,000 distinct CDR3 sequences; 15% to 19% were seen once. Graves' hyperthyroidism without ophthalmopathy progression within 18 months was termed stable. Patients aged 18 to 65 had newly diagnosed hyperthyroidism that had lasted under 2 months. Extraction of PBMCs used under 13 ml of fresh peripheral blood. This clonotype showed up many times.

Sequenced sample: blood. The V and J genes are TRBV7-2 and TRBJ2-5; D is unresolved. This sequence was found in a woman between 18 and 30 years old with Graves' hyperthyroidism. CDR3 sequence (DNA): TGTGCCAGCAGTTTGTACCAAGAGACCCAGTACTTC. It is translated as CASSLYQETQYF.